The sequence of this T cell receptor (beta chain) was determined in a study of technical replicates of blood from several donors. The repertoire was sequenced with immunoSEQ multiplex PCR; TCRdb's copy has only in-frame clones and lacks some. The top ten hold approximately 0.25% of the sample, which has about 85,000 clones, roughly 94% seen once. CDR1 SGHKS and CDR2 YYEKEE come from the germline V gene (reference sequence). Trimming cost V 4 bases and J 0 bases, with 16 bases left between them. This CDR3 has 17 residues. The gene calls are TRBV5-5 and TRBJ1-4, with D possibly matching TRBD1 (6 bases). The sequencing input was T cells isolated from PBMCs. The sequence derives from a human donor in good health. The CDR3 loop reads CASSPAPQGTTNEKLFF. CDR3 nucleotides: TGTGCCAGCAGCCCGGCCCCGCAGGGGACAACTAATGAAAAACTGTTTTTT.